This TCR beta chain was documented in a study of technical replicates of blood from several donors. Sequencing was performed with immunoSEQ multiplex PCR; in TCRdb, only in-frame clones are kept and a portion is missing. The table includes 79,000 or so clones, roughly 91% detected once. Germline CDR1 is MNHEY and CDR2 is SMNVEV (reference sequence). This CDR3 has 15 residues. Trimming removed 4 bases at V and 9 bases at J, with 16 bases between. This sequence originates from a human donor in good health. The chain employs TRBV27 and TRBJ1-6; TRBD1 is a possible D gene (6 bases). Sequencing input: T cells isolated from PBMCs. DNA for the CDR3: TGTGCCAGCAGTTCCCTGGGGGCCGCGATTTCACCCCTCCACTTT. It translates to CASSSLGAAISPLHF.